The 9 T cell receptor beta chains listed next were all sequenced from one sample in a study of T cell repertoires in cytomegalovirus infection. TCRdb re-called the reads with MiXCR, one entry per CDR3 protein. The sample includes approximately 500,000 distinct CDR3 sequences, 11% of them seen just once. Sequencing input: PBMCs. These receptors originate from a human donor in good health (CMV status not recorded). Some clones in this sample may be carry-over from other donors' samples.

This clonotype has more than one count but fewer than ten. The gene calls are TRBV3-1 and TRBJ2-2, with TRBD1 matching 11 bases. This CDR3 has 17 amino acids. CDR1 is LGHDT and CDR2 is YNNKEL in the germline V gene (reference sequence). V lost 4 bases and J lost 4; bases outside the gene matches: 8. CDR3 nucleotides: TGTGCCAGCAGCCTCCGAGCCGGGACAGGGGGCACCGGGGAGCTGTTTTTT. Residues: CASSLRAGTGGTGELFF. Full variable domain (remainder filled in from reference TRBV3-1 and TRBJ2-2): DTAVSQTPKYLVTQMGNDKSIKCEQNLGHDTMYWYKQDSKKFLKIMFSYNNKELIINETVPNRFSPKSPDKAHLNLHINSLELGDSAVYFCASSLRAGTGGTGELFFGEGSRLTVL.

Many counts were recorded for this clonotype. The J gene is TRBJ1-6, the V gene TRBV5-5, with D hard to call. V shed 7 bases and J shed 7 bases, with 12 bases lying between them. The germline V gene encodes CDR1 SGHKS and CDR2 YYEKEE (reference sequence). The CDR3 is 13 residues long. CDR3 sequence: CASRPSGNSPLHF. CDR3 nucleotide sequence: TGTGCCAGCCGCCCCTCGGGAAATTCACCCCTCCACTTT. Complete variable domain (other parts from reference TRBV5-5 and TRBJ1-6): DAGVTQSPTHLIKTRGQQVTLRCSPISGHKSVSWYQQVLGQGPQFIFQYYEKEERGRGNFPDRFSARQFPNYSSELNVNALLLGDSALYLCASRPSGNSPLHFGNGTRLTVT.

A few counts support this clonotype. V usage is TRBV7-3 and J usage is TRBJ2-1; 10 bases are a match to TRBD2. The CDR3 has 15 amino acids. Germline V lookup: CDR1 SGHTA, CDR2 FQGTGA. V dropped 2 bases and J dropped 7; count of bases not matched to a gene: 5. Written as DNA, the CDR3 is TGTGCCAGCAGCTTAGGGCCTAGCGGGGGTAATGAGCAGTTCTTC. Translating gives CASSLGPSGGNEQFF.

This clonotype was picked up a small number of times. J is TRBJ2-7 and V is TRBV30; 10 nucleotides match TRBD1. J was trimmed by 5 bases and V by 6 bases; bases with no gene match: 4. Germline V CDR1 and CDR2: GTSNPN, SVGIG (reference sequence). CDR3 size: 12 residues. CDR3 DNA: TGTGCCTGTCGACAGGGGGCTAACGAGCAGTACTTC. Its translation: CACRQGANEQYF. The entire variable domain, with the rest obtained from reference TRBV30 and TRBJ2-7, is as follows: SQTIHQWPATLVQPVGSPLSLECTVEGTSNPNLYWYRQAAGRGLQLLFYSVGIGQISSEVPQNLSASRPQDRQFILSSKKLLLSDSGFYLCACRQGANEQYFGPGTRLTVT.

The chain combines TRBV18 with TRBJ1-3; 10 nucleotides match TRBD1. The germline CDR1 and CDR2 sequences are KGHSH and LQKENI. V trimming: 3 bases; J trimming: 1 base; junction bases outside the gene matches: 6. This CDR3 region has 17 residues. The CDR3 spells CASSPGTGARSGNTIYF. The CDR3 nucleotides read TGTGCCAGCTCACCGGGGACAGGGGCTCGGTCTGGAAACACCATATATTTT.

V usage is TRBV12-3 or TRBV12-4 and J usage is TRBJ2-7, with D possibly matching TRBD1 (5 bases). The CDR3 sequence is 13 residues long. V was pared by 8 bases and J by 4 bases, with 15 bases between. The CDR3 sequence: CASSEGVLYEQYF. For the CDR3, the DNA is TGTGCCAGCTCGGAAGGGGTGCTTTACGAGCAGTACTTC.

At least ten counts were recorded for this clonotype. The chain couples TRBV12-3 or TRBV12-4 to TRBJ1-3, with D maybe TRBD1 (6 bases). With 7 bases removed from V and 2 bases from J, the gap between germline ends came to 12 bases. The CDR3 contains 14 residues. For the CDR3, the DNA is TGTGCCAGCATCCTAAACAGGGCTGGAAACACCATATATTTT. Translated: CASILNRAGNTIYF.

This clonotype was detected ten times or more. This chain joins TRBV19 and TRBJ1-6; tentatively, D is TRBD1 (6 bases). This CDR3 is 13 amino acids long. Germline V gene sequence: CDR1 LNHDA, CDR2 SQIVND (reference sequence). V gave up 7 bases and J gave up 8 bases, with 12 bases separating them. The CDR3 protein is CASNGNRDSPLHF. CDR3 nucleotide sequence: TGTGCCAGTAATGGAAACAGGGATTCACCCCTCCACTTT.

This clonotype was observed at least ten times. CDR3 sequence (DNA): TGTGCCAGCAGTTTTGGGGACATTCAGTACTTC. This codes for CASSFGDIQYF. V usage is TRBV12-3 or TRBV12-4 and J usage is TRBJ2-4; the D is unclear. V gave up 3 bases and J gave up 8 bases, with 5 bases separating them. CDR3 size: 11 residues.